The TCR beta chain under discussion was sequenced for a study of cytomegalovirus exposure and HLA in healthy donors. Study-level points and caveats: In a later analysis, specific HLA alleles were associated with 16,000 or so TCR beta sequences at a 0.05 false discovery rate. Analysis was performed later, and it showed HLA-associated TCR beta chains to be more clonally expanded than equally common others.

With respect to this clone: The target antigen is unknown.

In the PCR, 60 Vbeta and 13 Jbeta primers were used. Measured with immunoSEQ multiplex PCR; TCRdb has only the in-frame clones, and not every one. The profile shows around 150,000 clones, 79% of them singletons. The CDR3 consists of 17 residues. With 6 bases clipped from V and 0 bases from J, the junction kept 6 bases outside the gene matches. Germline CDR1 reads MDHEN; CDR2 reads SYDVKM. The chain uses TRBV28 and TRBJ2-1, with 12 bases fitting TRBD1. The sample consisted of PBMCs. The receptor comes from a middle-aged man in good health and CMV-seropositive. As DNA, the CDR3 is TGTGCCAGCAGGGGACAGGGGGCTAGGAGCTCCTACAATGAGCAGTTCTTC. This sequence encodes CASRGQGARSSYNEQFF.